Detailed here is one TCR beta chain. These data originate in a study of blood T cell repertoires in COVID-19. Overall study: The study drew acute and convalescent COVID-19 samples from the United States, Italy and Spain.

Original processing notes: Estimates of nucleated cell counts were drawn from the amplification of reference gene primers. The data were produced by immunoSEQ multiplex PCR, yet TCRdb's version contains in-frame clones alone and is incomplete. V and J calls and clone size follow that table, whereas D and trimming were derived from the DNA. This table holds roughly 290,000 clones, about 80% found once. This CDR3 has 14 amino acids. The germline gives CDR1 MNHNS, CDR2 SASEGT. V was cut by 1 base and J by 0 bases, with 7 bases left in between. Seattle-derived patients entered the study during active infection and were followed longitudinally.

Input material: peripheral blood. The genes are TRBV6-1 and TRBJ2-7; maybe TRBD2 (6 bases). This clonotype was obtained from a person aged 65 to 85 with COVID-19, enrolled during active disease. This CDR3 is CASSEVAASYEQYF. CDR3 DNA: TGTGCCAGCAGTGAAGTAGCGGCCTCCTACGAGCAGTACTTC.